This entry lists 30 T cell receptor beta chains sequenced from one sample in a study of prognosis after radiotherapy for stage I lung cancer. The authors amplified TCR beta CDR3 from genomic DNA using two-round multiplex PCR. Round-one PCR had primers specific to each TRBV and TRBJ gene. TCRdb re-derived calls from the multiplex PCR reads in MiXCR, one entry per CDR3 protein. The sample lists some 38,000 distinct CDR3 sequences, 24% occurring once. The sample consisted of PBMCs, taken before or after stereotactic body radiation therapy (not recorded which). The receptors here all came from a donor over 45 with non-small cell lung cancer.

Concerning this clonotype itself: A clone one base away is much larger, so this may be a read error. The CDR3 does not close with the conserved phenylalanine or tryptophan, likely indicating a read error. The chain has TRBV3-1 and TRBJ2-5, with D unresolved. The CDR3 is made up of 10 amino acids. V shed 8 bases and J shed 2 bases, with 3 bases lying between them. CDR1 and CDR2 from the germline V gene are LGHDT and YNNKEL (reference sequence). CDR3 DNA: TGTGCCAGCGGGCAAGAGACCCAGTACTCC. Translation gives CASGQETQYS.

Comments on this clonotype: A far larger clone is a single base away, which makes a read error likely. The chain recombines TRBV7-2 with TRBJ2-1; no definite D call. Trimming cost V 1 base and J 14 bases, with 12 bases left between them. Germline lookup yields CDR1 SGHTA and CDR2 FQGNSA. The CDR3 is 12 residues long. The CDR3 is CASSLECTKKFF. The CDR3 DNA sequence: TGTGCCAGCAGCTTAGAGTGCACCAAAAAGTTCTTC.

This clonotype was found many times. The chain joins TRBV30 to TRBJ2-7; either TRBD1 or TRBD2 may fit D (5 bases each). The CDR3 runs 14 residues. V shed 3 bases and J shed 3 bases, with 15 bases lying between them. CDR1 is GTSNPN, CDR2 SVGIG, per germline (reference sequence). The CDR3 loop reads CAWRRSGSLYEQYF. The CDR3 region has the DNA TGTGCCTGGAGAAGATCAGGGAGCCTCTACGAGCAGTACTTC.

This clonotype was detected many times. Written as DNA, the CDR3 is TGTGCCAGCAGTTACAAGGGGACCGAGCAGTACTTC. Protein product: CASSYKGTEQYF. The chain recombines TRBV6-4 with TRBJ2-7; D could derive from TRBD1 or TRBD2 (5 bases each). V was shortened by 5 bases and J by 6 bases, with 11 bases between the two germline ends. Germline V gives CDR1 MRHNA, CDR2 SNTAGT. CDR3 length equals 12 residues.

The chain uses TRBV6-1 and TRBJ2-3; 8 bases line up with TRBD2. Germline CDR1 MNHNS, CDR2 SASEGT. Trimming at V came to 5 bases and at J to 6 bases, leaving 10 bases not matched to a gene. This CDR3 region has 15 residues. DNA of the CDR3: TGTGCCAGCAGTCCGCGGGGGGCAGGGATTGATACGCAGTATTTT. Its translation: CASSPRGAGIDTQYF.

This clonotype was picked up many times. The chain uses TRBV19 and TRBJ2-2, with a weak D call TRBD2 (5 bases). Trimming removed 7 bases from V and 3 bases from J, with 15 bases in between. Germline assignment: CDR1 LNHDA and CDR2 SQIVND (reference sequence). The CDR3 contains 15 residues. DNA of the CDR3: TGTGCCAGTAAGGTTGGCGGGCCCCACACCGGGGAGCTGTTTTTT. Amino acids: CASKVGGPHTGELFF.

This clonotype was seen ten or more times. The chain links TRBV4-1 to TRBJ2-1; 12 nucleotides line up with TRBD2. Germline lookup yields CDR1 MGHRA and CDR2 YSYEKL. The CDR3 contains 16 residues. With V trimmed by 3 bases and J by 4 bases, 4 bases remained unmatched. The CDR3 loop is CASSHSGLAGYNEQFF. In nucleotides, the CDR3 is TGCGCCAGCAGCCACTCAGGACTAGCGGGGTACAATGAGCAGTTCTTC.

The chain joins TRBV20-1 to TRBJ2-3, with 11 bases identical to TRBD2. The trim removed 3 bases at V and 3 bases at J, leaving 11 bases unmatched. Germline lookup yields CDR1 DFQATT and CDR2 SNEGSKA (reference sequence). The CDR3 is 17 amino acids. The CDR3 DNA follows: TGCAGTGCTAGCCCGCGACTAGCGGGGAGTAGAACAGATACGCAGTATTTT. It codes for CSASPRLAGSRTDTQYF.

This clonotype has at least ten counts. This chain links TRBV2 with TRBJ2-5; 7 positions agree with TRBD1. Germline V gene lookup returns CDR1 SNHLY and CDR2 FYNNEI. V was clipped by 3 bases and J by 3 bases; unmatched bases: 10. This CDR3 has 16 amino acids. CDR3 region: CASSDRRDSSKETQYF. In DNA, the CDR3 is TGTGCCAGCAGTGATCGCAGGGACAGCTCTAAAGAGACCCAGTACTTC.

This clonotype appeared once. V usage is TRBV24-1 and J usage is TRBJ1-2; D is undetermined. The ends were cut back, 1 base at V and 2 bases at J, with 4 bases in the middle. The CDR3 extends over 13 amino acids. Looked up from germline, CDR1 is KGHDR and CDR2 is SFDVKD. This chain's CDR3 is CATSDLFNYGYTF. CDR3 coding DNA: TGTGCCACCAGTGATTTATTCAACTATGGCTACACCTTC.

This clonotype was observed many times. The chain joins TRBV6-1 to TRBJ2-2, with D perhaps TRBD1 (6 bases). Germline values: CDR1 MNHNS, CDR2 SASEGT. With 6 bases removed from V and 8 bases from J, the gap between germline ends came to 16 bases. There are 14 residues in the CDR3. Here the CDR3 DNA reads TGTGCCAGCAGACGTTCCACAGGGCCAGGGGAGCTGTTTTTT. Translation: CASRRSTGPGELFF.

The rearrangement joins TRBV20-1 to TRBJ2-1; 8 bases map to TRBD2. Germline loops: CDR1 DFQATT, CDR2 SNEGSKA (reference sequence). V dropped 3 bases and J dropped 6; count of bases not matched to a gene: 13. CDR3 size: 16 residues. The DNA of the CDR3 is TGCAGTGCTAGTTCGACTAGCGTGGTGAACTTCAATGAGCAGTTCTTC. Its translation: CSASSTSVVNFNEQFF.

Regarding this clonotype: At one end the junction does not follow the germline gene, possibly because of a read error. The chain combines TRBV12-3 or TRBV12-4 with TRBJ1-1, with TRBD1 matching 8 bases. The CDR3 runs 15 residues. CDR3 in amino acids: CASSGRDRMDTEALF. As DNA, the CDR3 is TGTGCCAGCAGTGGCCGGGACAGGATGGACACTGAAGCTCTCTTT.

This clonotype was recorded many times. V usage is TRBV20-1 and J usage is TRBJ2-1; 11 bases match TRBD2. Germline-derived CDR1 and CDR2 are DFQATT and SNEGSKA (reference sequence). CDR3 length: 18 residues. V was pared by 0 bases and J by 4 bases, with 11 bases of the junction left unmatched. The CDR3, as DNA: TGCAGTGCTAGAGATGGTCGGGCTAGCGGGGGGAGATACAATGAGCAGTTCTTC. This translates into CSARDGRASGGRYNEQFF.

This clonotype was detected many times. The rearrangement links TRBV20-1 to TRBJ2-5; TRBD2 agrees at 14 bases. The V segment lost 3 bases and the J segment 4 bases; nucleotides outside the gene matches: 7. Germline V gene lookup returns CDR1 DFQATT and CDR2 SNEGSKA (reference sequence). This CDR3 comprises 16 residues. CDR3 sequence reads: CSASLRLAGGIETQYF. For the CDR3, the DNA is TGCAGTGCTAGTTTGAGACTAGCGGGGGGGATAGAGACCCAGTACTTC.

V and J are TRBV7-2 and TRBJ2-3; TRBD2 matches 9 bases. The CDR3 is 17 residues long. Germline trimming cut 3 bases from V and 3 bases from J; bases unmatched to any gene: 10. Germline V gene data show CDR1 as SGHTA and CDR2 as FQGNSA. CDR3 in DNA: TGTGCCAGCAGCTTCCGAGGACTAGCGAGTGGGACAGATACGCAGTATTTT. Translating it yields CASSFRGLASGTDTQYF.

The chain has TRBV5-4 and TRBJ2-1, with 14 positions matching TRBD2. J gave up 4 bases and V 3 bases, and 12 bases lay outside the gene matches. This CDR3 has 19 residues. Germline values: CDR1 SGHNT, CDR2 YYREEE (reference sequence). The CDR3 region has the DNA TGTGCCAGCAGCTCACTAACCGGGACTAGCGGGGGCCAATACAATGAGCAGTTCTTC. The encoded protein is CASSSLTGTSGGQYNEQFF. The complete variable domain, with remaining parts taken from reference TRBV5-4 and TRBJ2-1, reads ETGVTQSPTHLIKTRGQQVTLRCSSQSGHNTVSWYQQALGQGPQFIFQYYREEENGRGNFPPRFSGLQFPNYSSELNVNALELDDSALYLCASSSLTGTSGGQYNEQFFGPGTRLTVL.

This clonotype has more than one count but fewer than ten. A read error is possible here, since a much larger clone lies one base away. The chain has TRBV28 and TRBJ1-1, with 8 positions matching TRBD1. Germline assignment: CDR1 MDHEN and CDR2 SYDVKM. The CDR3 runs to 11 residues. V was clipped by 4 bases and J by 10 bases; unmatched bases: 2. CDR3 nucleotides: TGTGCCAGCAGTTCTGGGACAGGAGCTTTCTTT. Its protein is CASSSGTGAFF.

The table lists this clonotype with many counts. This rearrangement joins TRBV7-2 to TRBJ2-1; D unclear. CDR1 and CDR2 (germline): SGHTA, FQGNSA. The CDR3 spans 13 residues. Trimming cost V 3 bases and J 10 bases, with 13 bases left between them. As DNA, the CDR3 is TGTGCCAGCAGCTTGAGCCCAAATCAAGAGCAGTTCTTC. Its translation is CASSLSPNQEQFF.

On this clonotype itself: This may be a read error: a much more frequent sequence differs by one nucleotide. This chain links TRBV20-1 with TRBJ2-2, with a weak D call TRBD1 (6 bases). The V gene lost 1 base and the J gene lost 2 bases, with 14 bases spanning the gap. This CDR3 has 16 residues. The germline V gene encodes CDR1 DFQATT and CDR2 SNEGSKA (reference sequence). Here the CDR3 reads CSARGPTGCNTGELFF. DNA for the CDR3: TGCAGTGCTAGAGGCCCCACAGGGTGCAACACCGGGGAGCTGTTTTTT.

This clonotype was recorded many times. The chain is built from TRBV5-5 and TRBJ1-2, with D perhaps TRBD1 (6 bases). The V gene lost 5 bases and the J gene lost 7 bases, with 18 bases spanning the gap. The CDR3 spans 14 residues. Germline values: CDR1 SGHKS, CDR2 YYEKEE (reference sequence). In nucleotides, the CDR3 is TGTGCCAGCAGTCTTGACAGGACGGTTGGTGGCTACACCTTC. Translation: CASSLDRTVGGYTF.

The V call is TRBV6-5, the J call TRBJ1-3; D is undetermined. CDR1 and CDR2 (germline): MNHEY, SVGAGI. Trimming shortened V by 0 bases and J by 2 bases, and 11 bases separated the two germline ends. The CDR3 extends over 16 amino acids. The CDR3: CASSYSTAAAGNTIYF. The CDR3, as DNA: TGTGCCAGCAGTTACTCGACGGCGGCAGCTGGAAACACCATATATTTT.

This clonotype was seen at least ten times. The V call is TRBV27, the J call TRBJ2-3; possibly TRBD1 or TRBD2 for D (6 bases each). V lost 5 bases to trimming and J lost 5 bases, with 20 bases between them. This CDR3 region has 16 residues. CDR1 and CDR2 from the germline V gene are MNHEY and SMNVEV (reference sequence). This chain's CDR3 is CASSLGRGPKEDTQYF. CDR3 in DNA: TGTGCCAGCAGTCTTGGCCGGGGGCCCAAGGAAGATACGCAGTATTTT.

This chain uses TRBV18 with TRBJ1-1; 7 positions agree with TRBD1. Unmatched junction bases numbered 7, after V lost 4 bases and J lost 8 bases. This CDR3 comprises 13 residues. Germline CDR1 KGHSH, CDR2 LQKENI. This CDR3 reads CASSRDKGAEAFF. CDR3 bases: TGTGCCAGCTCACGGGACAAGGGGGCGGAAGCTTTCTTT.

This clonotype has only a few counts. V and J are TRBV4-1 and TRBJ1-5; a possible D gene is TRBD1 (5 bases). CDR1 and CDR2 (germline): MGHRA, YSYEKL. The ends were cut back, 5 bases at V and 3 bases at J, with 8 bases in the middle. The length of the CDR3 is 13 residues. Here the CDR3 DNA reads TGCGCCAGCAGCTCAGGGAACAATCAGCCCCAGCATTTT. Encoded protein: CASSSGNNQPQHF.

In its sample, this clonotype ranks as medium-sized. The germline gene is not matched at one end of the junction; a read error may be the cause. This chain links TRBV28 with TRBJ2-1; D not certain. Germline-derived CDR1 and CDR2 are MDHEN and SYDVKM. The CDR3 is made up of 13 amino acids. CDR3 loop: CASSLGHNNEQFF. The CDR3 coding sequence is TGCGCCAGCAGCTTGGGCCATAACAATGAGCAGTTCTTC.

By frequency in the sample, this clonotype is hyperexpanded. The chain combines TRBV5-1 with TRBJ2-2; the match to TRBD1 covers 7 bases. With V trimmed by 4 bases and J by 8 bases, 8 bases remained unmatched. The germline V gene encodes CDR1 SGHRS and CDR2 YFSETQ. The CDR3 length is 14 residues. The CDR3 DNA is TGCGCCAGCAGCATCTCCGGGACAGTAGGGGAGCTGTTTTTT. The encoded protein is CASSISGTVGELFF.

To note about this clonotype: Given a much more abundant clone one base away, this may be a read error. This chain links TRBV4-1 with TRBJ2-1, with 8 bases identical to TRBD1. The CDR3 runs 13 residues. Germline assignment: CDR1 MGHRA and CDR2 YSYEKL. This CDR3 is CASTQEDGTGVFF. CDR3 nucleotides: TGCGCCAGCACCCAAGAGGATGGGACAGGAGTGTTCTTC.

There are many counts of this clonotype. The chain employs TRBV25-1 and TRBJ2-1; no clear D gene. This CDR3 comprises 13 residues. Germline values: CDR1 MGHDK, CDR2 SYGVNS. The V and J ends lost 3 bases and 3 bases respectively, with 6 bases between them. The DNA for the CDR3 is TGTGCCAGCAGTGAGGGCAGCTACAATGAGCAGTTCTTC. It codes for CASSEGSYNEQFF.

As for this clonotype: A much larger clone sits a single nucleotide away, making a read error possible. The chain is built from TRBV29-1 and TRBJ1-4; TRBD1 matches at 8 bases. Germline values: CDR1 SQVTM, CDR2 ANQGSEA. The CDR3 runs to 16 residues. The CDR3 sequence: CSVEGGGAGGLERLFF. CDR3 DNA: TGCAGCGTTGAAGGAGGTGGGGCAGGGGGCCTAGAAAGACTGTTTTTT.